The clone carrying this T cell receptor (beta chain) was seen a handful of times. Its antigen is not identified. From germline, CDR1 is KGHSH and CDR2 LQKENI. Deletions cut 6 bases from V and 7 bases from J, with 13 bases between. This CDR3 region has 13 residues. Attachment of unique molecular identifiers to individual cDNA molecules was performed. TCRdb re-derived calls from the 5' RACE reads in MiXCR, one entry per CDR3 protein. The profile covers approximately 60,000 distinct CDR3 sequences, with about an eighth appearing a single time and more than 1.1% taken by the ten largest. The source of the sample is a study of early T cells in non-severe SARS-CoV-2 infection. On the study more broadly: From unsorted whole blood, bulk RNA was sequenced, and the chains remained unpaired. Study-wide results and limits: Lookups in VDJdb leaned toward anti-spike CD8 responses and missed private and CD4 specificities.

The rearrangement joins TRBV18 to TRBJ1-5; tentatively, D is TRBD1 (5 bases). This TCR was sampled from an adult who was a healthcare worker with PCR-confirmed SARS-CoV-2 infection or an uninfected control (not recorded which). Sequencing was done on a sample of whole blood. The CDR3 DNA reads TGTGCCAGCTCCCGAGGGACCGCCCAGCCCCAGCATTTT. Its translation is CASSRGTAQPQHF.